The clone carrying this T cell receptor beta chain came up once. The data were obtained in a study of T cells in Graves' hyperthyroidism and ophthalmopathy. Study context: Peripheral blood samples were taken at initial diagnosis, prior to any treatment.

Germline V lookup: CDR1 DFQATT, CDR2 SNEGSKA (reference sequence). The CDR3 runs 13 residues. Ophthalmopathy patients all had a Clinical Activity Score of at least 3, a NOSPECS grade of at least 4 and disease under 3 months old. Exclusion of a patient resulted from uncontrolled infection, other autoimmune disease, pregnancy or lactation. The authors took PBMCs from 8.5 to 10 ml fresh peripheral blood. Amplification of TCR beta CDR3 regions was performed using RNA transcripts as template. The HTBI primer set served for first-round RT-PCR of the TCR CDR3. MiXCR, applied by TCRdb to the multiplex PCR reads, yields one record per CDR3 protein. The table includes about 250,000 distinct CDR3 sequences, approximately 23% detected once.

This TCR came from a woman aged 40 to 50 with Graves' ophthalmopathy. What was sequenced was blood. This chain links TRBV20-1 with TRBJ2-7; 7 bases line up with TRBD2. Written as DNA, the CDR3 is TGCAGCACTCGGGACGCGGGAGCCTACGAGCAGTACTTC. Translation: CSTRDAGAYEQYF.